This T cell receptor (beta chain) was identified in a study of graft-versus-host responses after intestinal transplantation. This CDR3 spans 16 amino acids. Germline loops: CDR1 MNHNY, CDR2 SVGAGI (reference sequence). After removal of 5 bases from V and 8 bases from J, the junction contained 16 bases not matched to a gene. As for this clone: Its antigen is as yet unknown.

Libraries were prepared by immunoSEQ multiplex PCR; TCRdb keeps only in-frame clonotypes and omits some of them. The sample shows around 88,000 clones, approximately 90% of them seen only once. The gene calls are TRBV6-6 and TRBJ2-3; 7 nucleotides agree with TRBD2. The material was unstimulated CD8+ T cells sorted from spleen or lymph node cells, obtained before transplant. The sequence was collected from a human donor who was the organ donor for an intestinal transplant. CDR3 sequence reads: CASSPGLGMVEGTQYF. The CDR3 DNA reads as TGTGCCAGCAGTCCCGGACTAGGGATGGTAGAGGGTACGCAGTATTTT.